Sequencing of this T cell receptor beta chain was carried out in a study of T cell responses to AZD1222 COVID-19 vaccine. Overall study findings and caveats: Among the donors, most were white British and more were female, and clonal diversity was possibly underestimated.

Assay used: immunoSEQ multiplex PCR; TCRdb lists only in-frame clones, some missing. This table has 150,000 to 200,000 clones, roughly 91% appearing once. With regard to this clone: Antigen specificity is unknown.

The CDR3 loop spans 13 amino acids. From germline, CDR1 is MNHEY and CDR2 SMNVEV (reference sequence). J lost 7 bases, V lost 8 bases, and 5 bases had no gene match. The TCR originated in an adult who received the AZD1222 COVID-19 vaccine. The rearrangement links TRBV27 to TRBJ1-2; TRBD1 aligns across 12 bases. The input for sequencing was peripheral blood, taken 28 days after the second AZD1222 dose. CDR3 residues: CASGRDRGPGYTF. CDR3 sequence (DNA): TGTGCCAGCGGAAGGGACAGGGGGCCTGGCTACACCTTC.